This T cell receptor beta chain was captured by sequencing in a study of tumor and adjacent non-tumor tissue in lung cancer. Concerning this clonotype: A single base separates this from a much larger clone, so it may be a read error.

The template was RNA from unsorted bulk tissue. Trimming pared 1 base from V and 15 bases from J, leaving 13 bases between. Germline lookup yields CDR1 DFQATT and CDR2 SNEGSKA (reference sequence). CDR3 length: 11 amino acids. Three rounds of nested PCR, following a modified ARM-PCR protocol, produced the TCRbeta library. One entry per CDR3 protein, called by TCRdb with MiXCR from the multiplex PCR reads. The sample has 85,000 to 100,000 distinct CDR3 sequences, approximately 70% seen once. The specimen sequenced was lung tumor tissue. This clonotype originated in a man aged 60-69 years with non-small cell lung cancer. The J gene is TRBJ2-1, the V gene TRBV20-1, with D perhaps assigned TRBD1 or TRBD2 (5 bases each). DNA for the CDR3: TGCAGTGCTAGAGTGGGGACCCGGCGGTTCTTC. Translating gives CSARVGTRRFF.